Below, 2 T cell receptor beta chains from the same sample are listed, as sequenced in a study of shared clonotypes between healthy human individuals. The protocol was immunoSEQ multiplex PCR, while the TCRdb copy is restricted to in-frame clones and leaves out a portion. Of 550,000 to 850,000 clones listed, about two thirds are singletons. Sequenced sample: memory CD4+ T cells sorted from blood. Subset of the sample: CD45RA-negative fraction. The receptors stem from a woman aged 25 to 39 in good health.

The chain has TRBV28 and TRBJ2-1; D is undetermined. This CDR3 has 11 amino acids. With 3 bases removed from V and 9 bases from J, the gap between germline ends came to 6 bases. Germline CDR1 and CDR2: MDHEN and SYDVKM. CDR3 amino acids: CASSLVSEQFF. DNA of the CDR3: TGTGCCAGCAGTTTGGTCAGTGAGCAGTTCTTC. The full variable domain, in which reference TRBV28 and TRBJ2-1 provide the parts outside the CDR3, is DVKVTQSSRYLVKRTGEKVFLECVQDMDHENMFWYRQDPGLGLRLIYFSYDVKMKEKGDIPEGYSVSREKKERFSLILESASTNQTSMYLCASSLVSEQFFGPGTRLTVL.

The V call is TRBV5-1, the J call TRBJ2-7; TRBD2 might be the D (6 bases). Germline values: CDR1 SGHRS, CDR2 YFSETQ. The CDR3 consists of 15 residues. V lost 4 bases and J 5 bases, leaving 19 bases between the germline ends. The CDR3 DNA reads TGCGCCAGCAGCCCCACCCCGGGGTGGGAGGACGAGCAGTACTTC. This sequence encodes CASSPTPGWEDEQYF.